The 21 T cell receptor beta chains reported below all come from one sample, sequenced in a study of cytomegalovirus exposure and HLA in healthy donors. With 60 Vbeta and 13 Jbeta primers, the PCR was carried out. The assay was immunoSEQ multiplex PCR, and TCRdb's table has in-frame clones only and misses some. The table has some 170,000 clones, roughly four fifths seen once. The material sequenced was PBMCs. The receptors were gathered from a man aged 50 to 60 in good health and CMV-seropositive.

The chain is built from TRBV30 and TRBJ1-4, with TRBD1 matching 8 bases. The CDR3 extends over 13 amino acids. Germline V gene data show CDR1 as GTSNPN and CDR2 as SVGIG (reference sequence). Trimming removed 5 bases from V and 4 bases from J; junction bases left unmatched: 3. Here the CDR3 reads CAWADRGNEKLFF. The CDR3 bases are TGTGCCTGGGCCGACAGGGGTAATGAAAAACTGTTTTTT.

This clone was recorded once. V is TRBV27 and J is TRBJ2-3; TRBD1 matches at 8 bases. Germline V gene lookup returns CDR1 MNHEY and CDR2 SMNVEV (reference sequence). Trimming removed 11 bases from V and 2 bases from J; junction bases left unmatched: 12. The CDR3 sequence is 15 residues long. The CDR3 DNA sequence: TGTGCCGCGCGTACTATACAGGGGGACACAGATACGCAGTATTTT. Translation gives CAARTIQGDTDTQYF.

V is TRBV2 and J is TRBJ1-3; 8 bases line up with TRBD1. Trimming took 6 bases from V and 6 from J; bases not matched to a gene: 7. Per germline, CDR1 SNHLY and CDR2 FYNNEI. The CDR3 is 14 amino acids. CDR3 sequence: CASRKTGVTNTIYF. The DNA of the CDR3 is TGTGCCAGCAGAAAGACAGGGGTTACAAACACCATATATTTT.

This chain uses TRBV6-1 with TRBJ2-1, with D possibly being TRBD2 (5 bases). The germline V gene encodes CDR1 MNHNS and CDR2 SASEGT. This CDR3 has 12 amino acids. The V gene lost 4 bases and the J gene lost 8 bases, with 9 bases spanning the gap. The CDR3 DNA reads as TGTGCCAGCAGTGGAGGGTACTATGAGCAGTTCTTC. Residues: CASSGGYYEQFF.

This chain connects TRBV6-1 to TRBJ2-1; 12 bases agree with TRBD2. Trimming took 3 bases from V and 7 from J; bases not matched to a gene: 7. The CDR3 consists of 16 residues. CDR1 MNHNS and CDR2 SASEGT come from the germline V gene. CDR3 sequence reads: CASSDPSGGAGNEQFF. The CDR3 coding sequence is TGTGCCAGCAGTGACCCTAGCGGGGGGGCAGGGAATGAGCAGTTCTTC.

This chain connects TRBV20-1 to TRBJ2-7; D remains ambiguous. Germline V gene data show CDR1 as DFQATT and CDR2 as SNEGSKA (reference sequence). This CDR3 spans 10 amino acids. V was pared by 4 bases and J by 7 bases, with 8 bases between. This CDR3 is CSATKVEQYF. The CDR3 bases are TGCAGTGCTACTAAAGTTGAGCAGTACTTC.

V is TRBV15 and J is TRBJ2-3; no firm D call. The CDR3 has 14 residues. V dropped 8 bases and J dropped 1 base, with 13 bases sitting between them. The V gene's germline CDR1 is LNHNV and CDR2 YYDKDF (reference sequence). The CDR3 reads CATEAESGTDTQYF. The DNA of the CDR3 is TGTGCCACCGAGGCGGAATCTGGCACAGATACGCAGTATTTT.

This clone was seen only once. This sequence joins TRBV5-8 and TRBJ1-1, with D possibly TRBD1 on 5 matching bases. The germline V and J ends were trimmed by 4 bases and 10 bases, with 17 bases remaining between them. This CDR3 has 13 amino acids. From germline, CDR1 is SGHTS and CDR2 YDEGEE. CDR3 residues: CASSQTTDYIAFF. The CDR3 DNA reads as TGTGCCAGCAGCCAGACGACAGATTACATAGCTTTCTTT.

This sequence joins TRBV15 and TRBJ1-4; D is ambiguous. Germline V gene sequence: CDR1 LNHNV, CDR2 YYDKDF (reference sequence). The V end was cut by 0 bases, the J end by 0 bases, with 17 bases between. This CDR3 is built from 19 residues. The CDR3 is CATSRDDGRDGATNEKLFF. Here the CDR3 DNA reads TGTGCCACCAGCAGAGATGATGGGCGGGATGGTGCAACTAATGAAAAACTGTTTTTT.

The V gene is TRBV4-1, the J gene TRBJ2-5, with 7 positions matching TRBD2. The CDR3 length is 16 residues. CDR1 is MGHRA and CDR2 is YSYEKL in the germline V gene. The trim removed 2 bases at V and 5 bases at J, leaving 11 bases unmatched. The CDR3 region has the DNA TGCGCCAGCAGCCAACACCAGGGTCAGGGAGGGGAGACCCAGTACTTC. Translated, it gives CASSQHQGQGGETQYF.

This clone was seen a single time. The chain links TRBV20-1 to TRBJ1-1; no reliable D call. V lost 4 bases, J lost 3 bases, and 6 bases lay in between. Germline V CDR1 and CDR2: DFQATT, SNEGSKA (reference sequence). The CDR3 is made up of 11 amino acids. DNA for the CDR3: TGCAGTGCTATCAGGTACACTGAAGCTTTCTTT. Amino acid sequence: CSAIRYTEAFF.

This chain uses TRBV2 with TRBJ2-7, with TRBD1 matching over 7 bases. The ends lost 8 bases at V and 4 bases at J; junction bases unmatched: 11. CDR1 SNHLY and CDR2 FYNNEI come from the germline V gene. The CDR3 runs 14 residues. The CDR3 DNA reads as TGTGCCAGCCTCCCCTACAGGGGTTATTACGAGCAGTACTTC. Translated: CASLPYRGYYEQYF.

The chain uses TRBV6-5 and TRBJ2-7; D might be TRBD1 (6 bases). CDR1 is MNHEY, CDR2 SVGAGI, per germline. V shed 3 bases and J shed 4 bases, with 13 bases lying between them. This CDR3 region has 14 residues. CDR3 coding DNA: TGTGCCAGCAGTTATGGACAGAAAAGTTACGAGCAGTACTTC. This codes for CASSYGQKSYEQYF.

The chain employs TRBV27 and TRBJ1-5; TRBD1 might be the D (5 bases). Germline V gene sequence: CDR1 MNHEY, CDR2 SMNVEV (reference sequence). V was trimmed by 3 bases and J by 6 bases, leaving 12 bases between them. This CDR3 spans 14 amino acids. Here the CDR3 DNA reads TGTGCCAGCAGTTTTGCCGGGGGTCGTCAGCCCCAGCATTTT. The encoded protein is CASSFAGGRQPQHF.

The chain couples TRBV11-2 to TRBJ2-3, with TRBD1 identical over 9 bases. The trim removed 3 bases at V and 2 bases at J, leaving 3 bases unmatched. Germline V gene data show CDR1 as SGHAT and CDR2 as FQNNGV. The CDR3 is 15 residues long. As DNA, the CDR3 is TGTGCCAGCAGCTTGGACAGGGGTGTCACAGATACGCAGTATTTT. This translates into CASSLDRGVTDTQYF.

This clone was detected only once. The V call is TRBV5-1, the J call TRBJ2-2; 7 bases agree with TRBD2. The germline V gene has CDR1 SGHRS and CDR2 YFSETQ. After removal of 5 bases from V and 1 base from J, the junction contained 5 bases not matched to a gene. This CDR3 is 15 amino acids long. CDR3 DNA sequence: TGCGCCAGCAGACGGGAGCGGGGGAACACCGGGGAGCTGTTTTTT. Translating it yields CASRRERGNTGELFF.

The chain carries TRBV15 and TRBJ2-5; TRBD1 agrees at 11 bases. TRBJ2-7 matches the DNA end more closely, so the J call is doubtful. Germline-derived CDR1 and CDR2 are LNHNV and YYDKDF (reference sequence). The CDR3 spans 14 residues. CDR3 coding DNA: TGTGCCACCAGCAGGAGCGGGACAGGGGGCGAGCAGTACTTC. It is translated as CATSRSGTGGEQYF.

This clone was counted only a few times. V and J are TRBV7-3 and TRBJ2-2; 10 positions match TRBD2. The V and J ends lost 5 bases and 5 bases, in that order; junction bases with no gene match: 8. Germline-derived CDR1 and CDR2 are SGHTA and FQGTGA. CDR3 length equals 16 residues. The CDR3 sequence is CASSPSSGGATGELFF. The CDR3 region has the DNA TGTGCCAGCAGCCCATCTAGCGGGGGCGCGACCGGGGAGCTGTTTTTT.

The chain combines TRBV4-1 with TRBJ1-3; a possible D gene is TRBD1 (5 bases). V lost 0 bases and J lost 0, with 15 bases in between. Germline values: CDR1 MGHRA, CDR2 YSYEKL. The CDR3 is 18 amino acids. The CDR3 loop reads CASSQEGGEIPSGNTIYF. Here the CDR3 DNA reads TGCGCCAGCAGCCAAGAGGGGGGGGAGATCCCCTCTGGAAACACCATATATTTT.

This clone was seen a few times. The V call is TRBV7-8, the J call TRBJ2-7, with D possibly being TRBD1 (5 bases). This CDR3 has 13 amino acids. Trimming took 8 bases from V and 3 from J, leaving 14 bases between them. Germline loops: CDR1 SGHVS, CDR2 FQNEAQ. The CDR3 DNA reads as TGTGCCAGCGGGGCACCGACCGTCTACGAGCAGTACTTC. This translates into CASGAPTVYEQYF.

This sequence joins TRBV30 and TRBJ2-7, with 15 bases that match TRBD2. The CDR3 is 18 amino acids. The J segment lost 2 bases and the V segment lost 2 bases, leaving 10 bases of the junction unmatched. Germline V gene lookup returns CDR1 GTSNPN and CDR2 SVGIG (reference sequence). CDR3 residues: CAWSTPGLAGGAPYEQYF. The CDR3 DNA follows: TGTGCCTGGAGTACTCCGGGACTAGCGGGAGGAGCTCCCTACGAGCAGTACTTC. Complete variable domain (other parts from reference TRBV30 and TRBJ2-7): SQTIHQWPATLVQPVGSPLSLECTVEGTSNPNLYWYRQAAGRGLQLLFYSVGIGQISSEVPQNLSASRPQDRQFILSSKKLLLSDSGFYLCAWSTPGLAGGAPYEQYFGPGTRLTVT.